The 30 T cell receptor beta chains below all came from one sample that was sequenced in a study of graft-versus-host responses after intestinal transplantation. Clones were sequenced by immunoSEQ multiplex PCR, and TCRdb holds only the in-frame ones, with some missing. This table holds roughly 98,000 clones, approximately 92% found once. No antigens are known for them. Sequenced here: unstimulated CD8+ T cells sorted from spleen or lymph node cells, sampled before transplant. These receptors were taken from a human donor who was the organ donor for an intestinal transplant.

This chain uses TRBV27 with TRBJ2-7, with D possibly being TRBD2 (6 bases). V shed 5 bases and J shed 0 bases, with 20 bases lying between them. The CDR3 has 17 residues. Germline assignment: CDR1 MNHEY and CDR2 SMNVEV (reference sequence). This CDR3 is CASSHIRGDPDSYEQYF. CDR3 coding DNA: TGTGCCAGCAGTCACATTCGCGGGGACCCTGACTCCTACGAGCAGTACTTC.

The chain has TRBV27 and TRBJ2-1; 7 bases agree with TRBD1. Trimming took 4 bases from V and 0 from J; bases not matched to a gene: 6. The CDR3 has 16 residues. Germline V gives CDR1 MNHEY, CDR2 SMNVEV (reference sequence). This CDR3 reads CASSWDSASSYNEQFF. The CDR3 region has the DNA TGTGCCAGCAGTTGGGACAGTGCTAGCTCCTACAATGAGCAGTTCTTC.

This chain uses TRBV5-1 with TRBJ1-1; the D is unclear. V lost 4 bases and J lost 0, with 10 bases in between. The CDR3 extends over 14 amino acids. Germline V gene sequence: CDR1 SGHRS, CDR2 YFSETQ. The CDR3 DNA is TGCGCCAGCAGCGTGATCGCTATGAACACTGAAGCTTTCTTT. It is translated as CASSVIAMNTEAFF.

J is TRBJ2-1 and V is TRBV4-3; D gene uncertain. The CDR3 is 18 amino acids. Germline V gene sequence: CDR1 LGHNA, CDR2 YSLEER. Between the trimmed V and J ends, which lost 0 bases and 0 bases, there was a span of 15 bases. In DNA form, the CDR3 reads TGCGCCAGCAGCCAAGAGAGGCTTCCCGTAAGCTCCTACAATGAGCAGTTCTTC. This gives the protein CASSQERLPVSSYNEQFF.

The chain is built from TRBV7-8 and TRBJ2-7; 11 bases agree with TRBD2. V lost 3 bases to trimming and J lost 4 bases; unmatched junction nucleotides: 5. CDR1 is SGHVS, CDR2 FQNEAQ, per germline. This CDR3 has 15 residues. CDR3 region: CASSFSASGGYEQYF. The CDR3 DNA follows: TGTGCCAGCAGCTTCTCCGCTAGCGGGGGGTACGAGCAGTACTTC.

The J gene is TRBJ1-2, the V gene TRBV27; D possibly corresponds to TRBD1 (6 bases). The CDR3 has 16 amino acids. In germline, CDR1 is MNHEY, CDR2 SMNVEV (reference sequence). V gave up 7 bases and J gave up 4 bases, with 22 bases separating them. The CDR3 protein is CASKARPDRLSYGYTF. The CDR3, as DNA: TGTGCCAGCAAAGCCAGGCCGGACAGACTTTCCTATGGCTACACCTTC.

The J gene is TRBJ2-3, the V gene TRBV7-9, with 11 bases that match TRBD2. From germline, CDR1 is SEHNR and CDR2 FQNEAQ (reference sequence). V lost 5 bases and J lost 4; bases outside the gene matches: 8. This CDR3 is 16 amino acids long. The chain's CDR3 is CASSPPASGGSDTQYF. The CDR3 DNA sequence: TGTGCCAGCAGCCCCCCAGCTAGCGGGGGGTCAGATACGCAGTATTTT.

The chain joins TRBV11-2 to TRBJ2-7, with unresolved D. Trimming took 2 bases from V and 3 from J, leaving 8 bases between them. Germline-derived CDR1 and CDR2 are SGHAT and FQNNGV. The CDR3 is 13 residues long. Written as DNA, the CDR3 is TGTGCCAGCAGCTTAATAAGACTCTACGAGCAGTACTTC. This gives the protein CASSLIRLYEQYF.

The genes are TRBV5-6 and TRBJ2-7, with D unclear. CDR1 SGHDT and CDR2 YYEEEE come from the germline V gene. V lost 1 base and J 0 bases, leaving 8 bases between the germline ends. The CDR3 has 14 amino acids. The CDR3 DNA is TGTGCCAGCAGCTTGTATTTGAGCTCCTACGAGCAGTACTTC. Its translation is CASSLYLSSYEQYF.

CDR3 nucleotide sequence: TGTGCCAGCAGCTCCCGCCAGGCCCTCAATGAGCAGTTCTTC. Amino acids: CASSSRQALNEQFF. The chain is built from TRBV27 and TRBJ2-1; no clear D gene. CDR1 MNHEY and CDR2 SMNVEV come from the germline V gene (reference sequence). The CDR3 totals 14 residues. Trimming took off 6 bases at V and 6 bases at J, with 15 bases between the two ends.

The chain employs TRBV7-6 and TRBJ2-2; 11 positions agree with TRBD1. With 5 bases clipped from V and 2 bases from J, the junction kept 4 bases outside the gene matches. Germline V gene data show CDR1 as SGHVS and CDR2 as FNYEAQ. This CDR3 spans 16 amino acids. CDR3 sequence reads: CASSQGQGGNTGELFF. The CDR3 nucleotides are TGTGCCAGCAGCCAGGGACAGGGGGGAAACACCGGGGAGCTGTTTTTT.

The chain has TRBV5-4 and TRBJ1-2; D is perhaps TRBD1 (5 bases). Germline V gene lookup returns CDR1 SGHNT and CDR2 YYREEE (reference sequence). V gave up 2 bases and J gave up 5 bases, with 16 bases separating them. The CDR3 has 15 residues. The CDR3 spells CASSFRKGSGYGYTF. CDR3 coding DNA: TGTGCCAGCAGCTTTCGAAAGGGGAGCGGGTATGGCTACACCTTC.

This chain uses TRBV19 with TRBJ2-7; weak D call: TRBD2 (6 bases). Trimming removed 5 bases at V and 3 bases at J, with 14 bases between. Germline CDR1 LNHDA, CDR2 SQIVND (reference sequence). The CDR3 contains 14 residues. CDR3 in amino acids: CASSASLAYYEQYF. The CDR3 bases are TGTGCCAGTAGTGCCTCTCTAGCGTACTACGAGCAGTACTTC.

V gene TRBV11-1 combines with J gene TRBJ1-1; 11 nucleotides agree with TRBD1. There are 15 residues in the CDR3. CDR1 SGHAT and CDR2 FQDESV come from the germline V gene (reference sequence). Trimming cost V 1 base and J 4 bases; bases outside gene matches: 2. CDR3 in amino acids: CASSLEGTGGTEAFF. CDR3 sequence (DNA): TGTGCCAGCAGCTTAGAAGGGACAGGGGGCACTGAAGCTTTCTTT.

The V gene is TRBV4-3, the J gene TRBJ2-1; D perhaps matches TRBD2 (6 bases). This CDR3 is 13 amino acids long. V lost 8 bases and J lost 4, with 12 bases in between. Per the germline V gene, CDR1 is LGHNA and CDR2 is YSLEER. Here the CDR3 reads CASGGTPYNEQFF. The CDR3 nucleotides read TGCGCCAGCGGAGGGACTCCTTACAATGAGCAGTTCTTC.

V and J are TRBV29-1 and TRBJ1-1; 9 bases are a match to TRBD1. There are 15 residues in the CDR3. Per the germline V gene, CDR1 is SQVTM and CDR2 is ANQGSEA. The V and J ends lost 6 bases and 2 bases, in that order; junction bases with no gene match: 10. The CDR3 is CSVVGTGTTNTEAFF. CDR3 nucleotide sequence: TGCAGCGTAGTCGGGACAGGGACTACAAACACTGAAGCTTTCTTT.

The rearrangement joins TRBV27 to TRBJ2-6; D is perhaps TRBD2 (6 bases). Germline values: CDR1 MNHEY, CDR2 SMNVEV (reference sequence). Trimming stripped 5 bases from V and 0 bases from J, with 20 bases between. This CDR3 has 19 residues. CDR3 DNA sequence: TGTGCCAGCAGTGTAACTACCGGGACTGCCACCTCTGGGGCCAACGTCCTGACTTTC. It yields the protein CASSVTTGTATSGANVLTF.

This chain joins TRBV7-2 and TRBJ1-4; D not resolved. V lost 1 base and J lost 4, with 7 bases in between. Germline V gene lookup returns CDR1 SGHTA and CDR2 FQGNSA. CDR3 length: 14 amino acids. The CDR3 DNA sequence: TGTGCCAGCAGCTTAGAACCGGTTAATGAAAAACTGTTTTTT. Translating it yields CASSLEPVNEKLFF.

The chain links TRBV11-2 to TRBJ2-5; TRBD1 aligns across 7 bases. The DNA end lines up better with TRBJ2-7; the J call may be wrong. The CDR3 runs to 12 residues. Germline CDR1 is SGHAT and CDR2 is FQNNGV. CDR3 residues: CASRRDSYEQYF. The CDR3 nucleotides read TGTGCCAGCAGACGGGACAGCTACGAGCAGTACTTC.

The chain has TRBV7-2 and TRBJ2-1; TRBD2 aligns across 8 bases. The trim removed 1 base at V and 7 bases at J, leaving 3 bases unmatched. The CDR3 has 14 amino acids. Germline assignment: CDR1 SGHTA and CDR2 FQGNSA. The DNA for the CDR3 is TGTGCCAGCAGCTTAGAGGCTAGCGGGAATGAGCAGTTCTTC. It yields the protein CASSLEASGNEQFF. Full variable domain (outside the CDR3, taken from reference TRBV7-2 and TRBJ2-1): GAGVSQSPSNKVTEKGKDVELRCDPISGHTALYWYRQSLGQGLEFLIYFQGNSAPDKSGLPSDRFSAERTGGSVSTLTIQRTQQEDSAVYLCASSLEASGNEQFFGPGTRLTVL.

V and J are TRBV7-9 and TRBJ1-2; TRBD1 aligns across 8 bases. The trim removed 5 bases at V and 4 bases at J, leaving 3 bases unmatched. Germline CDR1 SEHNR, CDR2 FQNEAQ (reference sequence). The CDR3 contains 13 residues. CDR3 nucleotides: TGTGCCAGCAGCCCGACAGGGGTCTATGGCTACACCTTC. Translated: CASSPTGVYGYTF.

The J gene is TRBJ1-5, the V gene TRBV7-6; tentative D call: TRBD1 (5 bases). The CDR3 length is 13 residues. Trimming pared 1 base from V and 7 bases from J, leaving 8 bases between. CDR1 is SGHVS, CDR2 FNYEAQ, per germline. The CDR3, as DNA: TGTGCCAGCAGCTTAGTGAAGGGGCAGCCCCAGCATTTT. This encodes CASSLVKGQPQHF. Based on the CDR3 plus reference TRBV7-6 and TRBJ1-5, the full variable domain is GAGVSQSPRYKVTKRGQDVALRCDPISGHVSLYWYRQALGQGPEFLTYFNYEAQQDKSGLPNDRFSAERPEGSISTLTIQRTEQRDSAMYRCASSLVKGQPQHFGDGTRLSIL.

CDR3 sequence (DNA): TGTGCCATCAGCGGGACTAGCGGGAGGTCAGGCTACAATGAGCAGTTCTTC. Its translation: CAISGTSGRSGYNEQFF. The J gene is TRBJ2-1, the V gene TRBV10-3, with TRBD2 matching over 15 bases. J gave up 3 bases and V 6 bases, and 6 bases lay outside the gene matches. The CDR3 has 17 amino acids. Germline CDR1 ENHRY, CDR2 SYGVKD.

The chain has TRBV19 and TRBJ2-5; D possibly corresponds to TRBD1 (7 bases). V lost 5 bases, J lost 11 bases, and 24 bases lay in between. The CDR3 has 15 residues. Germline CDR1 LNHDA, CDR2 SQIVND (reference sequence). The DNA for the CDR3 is TGTGCCAGTAGTCCTAATCCACAGGGGTCGGGGGAGCAGTACTTC. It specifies CASSPNPQGSGEQYF. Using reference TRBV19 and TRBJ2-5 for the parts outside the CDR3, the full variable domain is DGGITQSPKYLFRKEGQNVTLSCEQNLNHDAMYWYRQDPGQGLRLIYYSQIVNDFQKGDIAEGYSVSREKKESFPLTVTSAQKNPTAFYLCASSPNPQGSGEQYFGPGTRLLVL.

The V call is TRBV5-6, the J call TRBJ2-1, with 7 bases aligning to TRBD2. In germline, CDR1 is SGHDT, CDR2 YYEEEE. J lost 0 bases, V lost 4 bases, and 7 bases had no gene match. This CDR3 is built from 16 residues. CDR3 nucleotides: TGTGCCAGCAGCGCGGGGGTGGGGGGCTCCTACAATGAGCAGTTCTTC. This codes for CASSAGVGGSYNEQFF.

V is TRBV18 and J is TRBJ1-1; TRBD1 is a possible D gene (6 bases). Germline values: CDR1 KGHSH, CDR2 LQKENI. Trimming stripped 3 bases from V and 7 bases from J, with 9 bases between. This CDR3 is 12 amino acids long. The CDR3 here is CASSPGTNEAFF. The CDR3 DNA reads TGTGCCAGCTCACCTGGGACAAATGAAGCTTTCTTT.

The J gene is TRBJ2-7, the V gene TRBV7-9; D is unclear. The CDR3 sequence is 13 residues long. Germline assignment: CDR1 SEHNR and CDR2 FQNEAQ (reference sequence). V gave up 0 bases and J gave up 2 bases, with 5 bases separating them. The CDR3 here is CASSLASTYEQYF. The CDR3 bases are TGTGCCAGCAGCTTAGCGTCCACCTACGAGCAGTACTTC.

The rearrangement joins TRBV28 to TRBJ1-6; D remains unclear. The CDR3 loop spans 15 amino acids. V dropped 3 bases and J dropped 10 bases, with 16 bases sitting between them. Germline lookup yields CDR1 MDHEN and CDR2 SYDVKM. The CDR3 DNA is TGTGCCAGCAGTTTTTTCTGGGCCTTAAAATCACCCCTCCACTTT. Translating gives CASSFFWALKSPLHF.

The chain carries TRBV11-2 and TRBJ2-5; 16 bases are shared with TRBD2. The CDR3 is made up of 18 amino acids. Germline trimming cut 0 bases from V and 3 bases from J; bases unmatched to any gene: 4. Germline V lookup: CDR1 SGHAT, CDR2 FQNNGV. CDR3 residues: CASSLEGLAGGSEETQYF. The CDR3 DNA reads TGTGCCAGCAGCTTAGAGGGACTAGCGGGAGGGAGTGAAGAGACCCAGTACTTC.

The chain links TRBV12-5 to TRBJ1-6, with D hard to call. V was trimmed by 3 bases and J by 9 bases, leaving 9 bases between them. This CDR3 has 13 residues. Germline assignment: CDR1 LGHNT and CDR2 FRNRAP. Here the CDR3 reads CASGFSELSPLHF. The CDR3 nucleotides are TGTGCTAGTGGTTTCTCGGAGCTTTCACCCCTCCACTTT.